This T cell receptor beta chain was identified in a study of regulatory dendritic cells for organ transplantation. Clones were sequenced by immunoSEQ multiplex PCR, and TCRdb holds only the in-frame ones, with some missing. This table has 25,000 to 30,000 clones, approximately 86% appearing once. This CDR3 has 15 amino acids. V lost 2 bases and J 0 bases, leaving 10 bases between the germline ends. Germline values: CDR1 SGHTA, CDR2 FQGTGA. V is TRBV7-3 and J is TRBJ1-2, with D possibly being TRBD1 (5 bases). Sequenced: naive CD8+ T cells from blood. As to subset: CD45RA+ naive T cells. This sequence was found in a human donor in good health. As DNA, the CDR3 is TGTGCCAGCAGCTTAGGGGCGCCTACTAACTATGGCTACACCTTC. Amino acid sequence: CASSLGAPTNYGYTF. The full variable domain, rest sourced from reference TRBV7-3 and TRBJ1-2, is GAGVSQTPSNKVTEKGKYVELRCDPISGHTALYWYRQSLGQGPEFLIYFQGTGAADDSGLPNDRFFAVRPEGSVSTLKIQRTERGDSAVYLCASSLGAPTNYGYTFGSGTRLTVV.